This TCR beta chain was recovered during a study of blood T cells in healthy people across ages (dated by TCRdb to between 2015 and 2017). Regarding the study in general: Template switching captured roughly one uniquely barcoded TCR beta cDNA molecule per two T cells in model experiments. To track age-related changes in TCR beta repertoire diversity, the study relied on deep sequencing normalized with unique cDNA molecular identifiers. To avoid experimental bias, donors of different ages were randomly spread across the sequencing lanes. Four age groups were formed from the donors: young (average around 15 years), middle-aged (approximately 40), aged (roughly 59) and long-lived (approximately 80). Using the same blood draw, the study looked at two additional independent replicas of 1 million unique cDNA reads for two donors, one aged 18 to 30 and the other aged 80 or older. Overall study results and their limits: Estimates of total diversity based on one million sequenced T cells were considered lower bounds and underestimates. Because the CMV infection status of the donors was unknown, age-related changes in expanded clonotypes may potentially have been confounded. The long-lived group showed more naive CD4+ T cells, fewer expanded clones and increased TCR diversity than the aged group, suggesting age selection. As age increased, observed TCR beta diversity per million T cells dropped in a roughly linear way, and a significant reduction was already evident by age around 41. Because profiling used bulk unsorted PBMCs, naive and antigen-experienced compartments could not be compared conclusively. Observed TCR beta diversity correlated strongly with the percentage of naive T cells measured by flow cytometry.

The donors were around 39 Caucasian individuals from Russia, aged 6 to 90 years, who were systemically healthy. Each donor gave 8 to 10 milliliters of peripheral blood, drawn into EDTA-treated Vacutainer tubes. Ficoll-Paque density-gradient centrifugation was used to isolate PBMCs, with at least 6.5 million obtained per sample. Total RNA, at least 6 micrograms per sample, was extracted from PBMCs with Trizol reagent. Naive CD45RAhigh/CD27high T cell percentages were measured by flow cytometry on a PBMC aliquot from every donor. The CDR3, cysteine through phenylalanine, is 12 amino acids long. Only CDR3 DNA is held: 36 bases, read in frame from base 1. V sheds 5 bases and J sheds 5 bases, leaving 9 bases between their ends. CDR1 is given as SGHTA and CDR2 as FQGNSA, both from the germline V gene. About this clonotype: The antigen this receptor binds is unknown. Per-base qualities were not stored, and no clone one base away is much larger.

Library preparation was by 5' RACE. The instrument was an Illumina HiSeq 2500. A second PCR of roughly 7 to 11 cycles was performed with a sample-barcoded 5' primer and a J-beta primer mix. Each TCR beta cDNA molecule received a unique molecular identifier from a template-switch 5' adaptor carrying 12 random nucleotides. Each sample yielded at least 2.5 million CDR3-containing paired-end reads. All of the RNA was converted into first-strand cDNA using the Mint cDNA synthesis kit, with a TRBC-specific oligonucleotide serving as the primer. All cDNA was treated with uracil-DNA glycosylase and then went through a first 18-cycle PCR with the universal primers M1SS and BC2_uni_R. Under the source paper's analysis protocol: Each sample was normalized by randomly selecting 1 million high-quality reads, each carrying a distinct molecular identifier. Reads with shared molecular identifiers were discarded instead of being binned into consensus sequences. MiTCR, with a Q25 quality threshold and the strictest error-elimination algorithm, was used for CDR3 identification, clonotype clustering and error correction. Lower-bound total TCR beta diversity was estimated with a nonparametric unseen species model using Euler transformation. Through fastp at Q25 and MiXCR, TCRdb rebuilt clones from the public reads, retaining in-frame beta chains. Rows with a matching CDR3 protein are joined into one entry that keeps the most common DNA and genes. The V and J calls come from TCRdb's annotation, not from the publication. Counted in this sample were approximately 1.5 million distinct CDR3 sequences; approximately 43% of them appeared once. Together, the top ten hold 4% of the sample.

Sequencing was done on a sample of blood. Recombination connected TRBV7-2 to TRBJ1-2; a confident D gene designation cannot be given. The clonotype originates from a woman aged 18-30 years in good health. CDR3 protein: CASSALGYGYTF. The base sequence is TGTGCCAGCAGCGCGTTGGGGTATGGCTACACCTTC.